This TCR beta chain came from a study of early T cells in non-severe SARS-CoV-2 infection (dated by TCRdb to about 2021). Regarding the complete study: Because TCR sequencing relied on bulk RNA taken from unsorted whole blood, pairing of alpha and beta chains was not possible.

The CDR3 covers 15 residues, taking in both the cysteine and the phenylalanine. The read is trimmed to its CDR3 DNA, 45 bases read in frame from base 1. Sequences MDHEN (CDR1) and SYDVKM (CDR2) are obtained from the germline V gene. Trimming accounts for 4 bases at V and 7 bases at J, while the number of junction bases matched to no gene is 9. With regard to this clonotype: No cognate antigen has been identified for it. No base-level quality is on record; no much larger clone is a single base apart.

Set within a cohort of healthcare workers in London, UK, this nested case-control study involved weekly PCR testing of nasopharyngeal swabs along with blood sampling. Healthcare workers were recruited between 23 and 31 March 2020, during the week of the UK lockdown, and were followed weekly for up to roughly 16 weeks. Overall study results and their limits: VDJdb matching was skewed toward anti-spike CD8 responses and likely underestimated virus-specific expansions by missing private and CD4 specificities.

The library was obtained by 5' RACE. Sequenced using a NextSeq 500. Unique molecular identifiers were attached to individual cDNA molecules in the TCR library protocol so that sequencing error and PCR bias could be corrected. TCR alpha and beta chains were both sequenced, and the abundances of alpha and beta sequences in each sample were closely correlated with each other. The authors processed their data as follows. Decombinator V4 was used to perform V gene, J gene and CDR3 annotation of TCR sequences. Expanded TCRs were defined as changing significantly between any two time points under a Poisson model with p below 0.0001. TCR abundances were normalised to the total number of TCRs sequenced per sample and were expressed as counts per million. TRAV1-2 paired with TRAJ12, TRAJ20 or TRAJ33 defined MAIT TCRs, while TRAV10 paired with TRAJ18 defined iNKT TCRs. VDJdb, accessed on 1 November 2021, was searched for TCRs annotated for CMV, EBV and SARS-CoV-2, and TCRs annotated for more than one antigen were excluded. TCRdb handled the public reads itself, with Q25 trimming in fastp and clone calling in MiXCR, and kept productive beta chains. CDR3 protein duplicates are merged, each entry listing the most common genes and DNA. These V and J calls are TCRdb output, not the study's own analysis. In this sample the table shows tens of thousands of distinct CDR3 sequences, 16% of which occur a single time. Approximately 5.1% of the sample belongs to the ten largest clones.

The sequencing here drew on whole blood, taken at baseline. The rearranged segments are TRBV28 and TRBJ2-5, with 10 middle bases fitting TRBD1. The source of this sequence is an adult who was a healthcare worker with PCR-confirmed SARS-CoV-2 infection or an uninfected control (not recorded which). The nucleotides read TGTGCCAGCAGTTCCCGACAGGGGGCAACCCCGACCCAGTACTTC. It specifies CASSSRQGATPTQYF.